This T cell receptor beta chain is from a study of CXCR3-negative and CXCR3-positive naive CD8 T cells. A word on this clonotype: Antigen: not known.

Through 5' RACE with UMI labels, the TRB cDNA libraries were prepared. TCRdb reanalyzed the 5' RACE reads, giving one entry per CDR3 protein sequence and no DNA. The table for this sample gives about 150,000 distinct CDR3 sequences. CDR1 LGHNA and CDR2 YSLEER come from the germline V gene. CDR3 size: 13 residues. Study results and caveats: Higher TRB CDR3 hydrophobicity marked CXCR3-positive naive cells relative to CXCR3-negative naive cells. Partially decreased CXCR3 expression was recorded after cryopreservation, and fresh PBMCs were used in most assays.

The rearrangement uses TRBV4-3 and TRBJ1-1. Sequenced sample: naive CXCR3+ CD8+ T cells from blood. Subset described: CD45RO-CCR7+CD27+CD95- naive CD8+ T cells expressing CXCR3 (TNR3+). This sequence originates from a human donor in good health. Some clones in this sample may be carry-over from other donors' samples. This CDR3 is CASSQKIAGEAFF.